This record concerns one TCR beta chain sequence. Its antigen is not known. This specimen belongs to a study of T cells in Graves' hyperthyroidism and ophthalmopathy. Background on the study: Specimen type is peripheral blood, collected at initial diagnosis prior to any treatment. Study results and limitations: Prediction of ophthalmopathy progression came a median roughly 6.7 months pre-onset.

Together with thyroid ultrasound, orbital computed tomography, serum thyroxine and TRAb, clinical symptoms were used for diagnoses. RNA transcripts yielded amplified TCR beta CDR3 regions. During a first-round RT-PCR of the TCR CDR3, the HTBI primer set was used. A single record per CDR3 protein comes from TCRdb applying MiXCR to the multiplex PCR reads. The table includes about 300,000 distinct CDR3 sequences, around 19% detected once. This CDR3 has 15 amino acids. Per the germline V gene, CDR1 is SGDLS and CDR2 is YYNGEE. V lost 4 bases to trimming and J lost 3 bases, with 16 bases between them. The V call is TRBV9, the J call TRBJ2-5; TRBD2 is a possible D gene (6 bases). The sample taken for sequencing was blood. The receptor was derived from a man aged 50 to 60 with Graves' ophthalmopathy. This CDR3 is CASSKYYGTEETQYF. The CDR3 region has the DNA TGTGCCAGCAGCAAATACTACGGGACTGAAGAGACCCAGTACTTC. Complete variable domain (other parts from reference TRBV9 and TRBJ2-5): DSGVTQTPKHLITATGQRVTLRCSPRSGDLSVYWYQQSLDQGLQFLIQYYNGEERAKGNILERFSAQQFPDLHSELNLSSLELGDSALYFCASSKYYGTEETQYFGPGTRLLVL.